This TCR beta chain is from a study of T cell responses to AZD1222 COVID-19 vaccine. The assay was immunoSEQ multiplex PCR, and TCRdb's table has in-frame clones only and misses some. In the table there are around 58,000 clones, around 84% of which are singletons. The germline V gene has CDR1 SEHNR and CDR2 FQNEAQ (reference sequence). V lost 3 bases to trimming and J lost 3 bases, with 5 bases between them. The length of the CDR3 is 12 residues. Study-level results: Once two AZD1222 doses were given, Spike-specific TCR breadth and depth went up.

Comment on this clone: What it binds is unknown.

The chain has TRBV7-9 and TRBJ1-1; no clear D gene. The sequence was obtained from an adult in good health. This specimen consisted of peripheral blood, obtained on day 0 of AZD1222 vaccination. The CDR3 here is CASSFRHTEAFF. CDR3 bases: TGTGCCAGCAGCTTCAGACACACTGAAGCTTTCTTT.